Presented here are 28 T cell receptor beta chains from one specimen sequenced in a study of cytomegalovirus exposure and HLA in healthy donors. TCRdb keeps only in-frame clones here, not all; method: immunoSEQ multiplex PCR. Seen here are some 100,000 clones, roughly nine tenths observed once, and the top ten hold 4% to 5.5%. Sample: PBMCs. The receptor source for this set is a man aged 18-30 years in good health and CMV-seropositive.

This chain links TRBV7-8 with TRBJ2-7, with 8 bases that match TRBD2. V dropped 0 bases and J dropped 6; count of bases not matched to a gene: 4. Per germline, CDR1 SGHVS and CDR2 FQNEAQ. This CDR3 is 14 amino acids long. CDR3 sequence: CASSLAAGGGEQYF. The CDR3 DNA sequence: TGTGCCAGCAGCTTAGCTGCGGGGGGCGGCGAGCAGTACTTC. Looking up the rest from reference TRBV7-8 and TRBJ2-7 gives the full variable domain: GAGVSQSPRYKVAKRGQDVALRCDPISGHVSLFWYQQALGQGPEFLTYFQNEAQLDKSGLPSDRFFAERPEGSVSTLKIQRTQQEDSAVYLCASSLAAGGGEQYFGPGTRLTVT.

The rearrangement joins TRBV11-2 to TRBJ1-4, with 10 bases matching TRBD1. CDR1 and CDR2 from the germline V gene are SGHAT and FQNNGV. The CDR3 is 16 amino acids. V dropped 5 bases and J dropped 8; count of bases not matched to a gene: 11. CDR3 DNA: TGTGCCAGCAGCAGAAACCGGGACAGGGGTTCCGAAAAACTGTTTTTT. Its protein product is CASSRNRDRGSEKLFF.

The J gene is TRBJ1-2, the V gene TRBV2; 10 nucleotides match TRBD1. The ends lost 10 bases at V and 8 bases at J; junction bases unmatched: 13. The CDR3 is 14 residues long. Germline V gene data show CDR1 as SNHLY and CDR2 as FYNNEI. CDR3 coding DNA: TGTGCCACCCGACAGGGGGCGCGATCAGCGGGCTACACCTTC. Its translation: CATRQGARSAGYTF.

The chain combines TRBV15 with TRBJ2-5; TRBD2 matches at 9 bases. Germline V gene sequence: CDR1 LNHNV, CDR2 YYDKDF (reference sequence). The CDR3 covers 15 residues. The trim removed 0 bases at V and 5 bases at J, leaving 4 bases unmatched. For the CDR3, the DNA is TGTGCCACCAGCAGAGATCGGACTAGCGTGGAGACCCAGTACTTC. It is translated as CATSRDRTSVETQYF.

The chain couples TRBV5-6 to TRBJ1-1, with D hard to call. From germline, CDR1 is SGHDT and CDR2 YYEEEE. The CDR3 has 15 amino acids. V lost 3 bases and J lost 4, with 16 bases in between. For the CDR3, the DNA is TGTGCCAGCAGCTCCCTGGGAGGGATCGGCACTGAAGCTTTCTTT. It is translated as CASSSLGGIGTEAFF.

V and J are TRBV10-3 and TRBJ2-2; 8 bases agree with TRBD1. The CDR3 is 16 amino acids. V trimming: 1 base; J trimming: 0 bases; junction bases outside the gene matches: 1. Germline CDR1 ENHRY, CDR2 SYGVKD. The CDR3 bases are TGTGCCATCAGTGAGTTGGGACAGGCGAACACCGGGGAGCTGTTTTTT. It is translated as CAISELGQANTGELFF.

J is TRBJ1-5 and V is TRBV18; D is unresolved. Trimming removed 3 bases at V and 7 bases at J, with 13 bases between. Per the germline V gene, CDR1 is KGHSH and CDR2 is LQKENI. The CDR3 is 14 amino acids. CDR3 sequence reads: CASSPGLQGQPQHF. The CDR3 DNA reads TGTGCCAGCTCACCTGGGCTCCAAGGACAGCCCCAGCATTTT.

The chain employs TRBV29-1 and TRBJ1-1; no definite D call. Trimming removed 5 bases at V and 1 base at J, with 11 bases between. CDR1 is SQVTM and CDR2 is ANQGSEA in the germline V gene. The CDR3 has 13 residues. The CDR3, as DNA: TGCAGCGTTAAACCGGGTCCGAACACTGAAGCTTTCTTT. Its translation: CSVKPGPNTEAFF.

The chain has TRBV4-2 and TRBJ2-1; D is undetermined. CDR3 length: 14 residues. The germline V and J ends were trimmed by 1 base and 8 bases, with 12 bases remaining between them. CDR1 LGHNA and CDR2 YNFKEQ come from the germline V gene. For the CDR3, the DNA is TGTGCCAGCAGCCAAGGCCACTCTTTCTATGAGCAGTTCTTC. Translation: CASSQGHSFYEQFF.

The rearrangement joins TRBV28 to TRBJ2-4; a weak D match, TRBD1 (6 bases). V was shortened by 2 bases and J by 5 bases, with 13 bases between the two germline ends. Germline loops: CDR1 MDHEN, CDR2 SYDVKM. The CDR3 runs to 15 residues. Here the CDR3 reads CASSLRSGHQNIQYF. The CDR3 DNA follows: TGTGCCAGCAGTTTAAGGTCGGGACACCAAAACATTCAGTACTTC. Complete variable domain (other parts from reference TRBV28 and TRBJ2-4): DVKVTQSSRYLVKRTGEKVFLECVQDMDHENMFWYRQDPGLGLRLIYFSYDVKMKEKGDIPEGYSVSREKKERFSLILESASTNQTSMYLCASSLRSGHQNIQYFGAGTRLSVL.

The chain recombines TRBV2 with TRBJ2-7; 7 nucleotides line up with TRBD1. In germline, CDR1 is SNHLY, CDR2 FYNNEI. V shed 8 bases and J 4 bases; nucleotides not matched to a gene: 11. This CDR3 region has 14 residues. The CDR3 DNA reads TGTGCCAGCCGGCAAGACAGGGCCGGTTACGAGCAGTACTTC. This encodes CASRQDRAGYEQYF.

This clone was seen only once. The chain links TRBV27 to TRBJ2-7, with D perhaps matching TRBD1 (5 bases). Germline V gives CDR1 MNHEY, CDR2 SMNVEV (reference sequence). With 4 bases removed from V and 1 base from J, the gap between germline ends came to 11 bases. The CDR3 sequence is 14 residues long. The CDR3 DNA sequence: TGTGCCAGCAGTTGGAAGGGGCCTTCCTACGAGCAGTACTTC. This codes for CASSWKGPSYEQYF.

The chain recombines TRBV14 with TRBJ2-3; no clear D gene. This CDR3 contains 15 residues. Germline CDR1 and CDR2: SGHDN and FVKESK. V lost 0 bases, J lost 5 bases, and 12 bases lay in between. CDR3 loop: CASSQDRSARDTQYF. As DNA, the CDR3 is TGTGCCAGCAGCCAAGATAGGTCAGCGAGAGATACGCAGTATTTT.

This clone showed up just a few times. The chain recombines TRBV27 with TRBJ2-2, with a possible D match to TRBD2 (5 bases). Trimming stripped 10 bases from V and 5 bases from J, with 11 bases between. Germline CDR1 is MNHEY and CDR2 is SMNVEV (reference sequence). The CDR3 loop spans 12 amino acids. DNA of the CDR3: TGTGCCACCCGAGGGTGGACCGGGGAGCTGTTTTTT. It yields the protein CATRGWTGELFF.

V usage is TRBV7-2 and J usage is TRBJ2-7; D ambiguous. The CDR3 sequence is 12 residues long. The V gene lost 6 bases and the J gene lost 5 bases, with 11 bases spanning the gap. Germline V gives CDR1 SGHTA, CDR2 FQGNSA. CDR3 amino acids: CASSLDIHEQYF. CDR3 DNA: TGTGCCAGCAGTCTCGACATTCACGAGCAGTACTTC.

This chain joins TRBV4-2 and TRBJ2-3; maybe TRBD2 (7 bases). This CDR3 is built from 14 residues. V lost 8 bases and J 4 bases, leaving 16 bases between the germline ends. Germline V gene data show CDR1 as LGHNA and CDR2 as YNFKEQ. The CDR3 nucleotides are TGTGCCAGCGGCCGAGGGGGGGAGGCAGATACGCAGTATTTT. It codes for CASGRGGEADTQYF.

The rearrangement joins TRBV7-2 to TRBJ2-2; 9 positions match TRBD1. The CDR3 is 15 amino acids. The junction had 7 bases not matched to a gene; V was cut back by 5 bases and J by 6 bases. The germline CDR1 and CDR2 sequences are SGHTA and FQGNSA. The CDR3 loop reads CASSRGTGYSGELFF. CDR3 DNA sequence: TGTGCCAGCAGCAGGGGGACAGGGTATTCCGGGGAGCTGTTTTTT.

The genes are TRBV6-1 and TRBJ1-2; D remains unclear. Per the germline V gene, CDR1 is MNHNS and CDR2 is SASEGT. The CDR3 runs to 13 residues. Deletions cut 5 bases from V and 4 bases from J, with 11 bases between. For the CDR3, the DNA is TGTGCCAGCAGTTTGACCGACATCTATGGCTACACCTTC. Protein product: CASSLTDIYGYTF.

The chain joins TRBV27 to TRBJ1-4; unclear D gene. The ends were cut back, 8 bases at V and 4 bases at J, with 8 bases in the middle. Germline CDR1 is MNHEY and CDR2 is SMNVEV (reference sequence). The CDR3 sequence is 12 residues long. The CDR3 loop is CASGGINEKLFF. In nucleotides, the CDR3 is TGTGCCAGCGGCGGCATTAATGAAAAACTGTTTTTT.

Only a few counts were recorded for this clone. The V and J genes are TRBV27 and TRBJ1-2, with D hard to call. CDR1 and CDR2 from the germline V gene are MNHEY and SMNVEV (reference sequence). V lost 5 bases, J lost 2 bases, and 15 bases lay in between. The CDR3 covers 15 residues. In nucleotides, the CDR3 is TGTGCCAGCAGTCCCCGGTCGGGGTGGAACTATGGCTACACCTTC. This sequence encodes CASSPRSGWNYGYTF.

The gene calls are TRBV9 and TRBJ1-2; D gene uncertain. Germline loops: CDR1 SGDLS, CDR2 YYNGEE. V gave up 2 bases and J gave up 3 bases, with 11 bases separating them. This CDR3 is 14 amino acids long. CDR3: CASSVPPSDYGYTF. In DNA form, the CDR3 reads TGTGCCAGCAGCGTCCCCCCATCGGACTATGGCTACACCTTC.

The chain links TRBV29-1 to TRBJ1-2; TRBD1 matches 9 bases. The CDR3 consists of 13 residues. The V gene's germline CDR1 is SQVTM and CDR2 ANQGSEA. Germline trimming cut 7 bases from V and 5 bases from J; bases unmatched to any gene: 8. The DNA for the CDR3 is TGCAGCGATTCGACAGGGGGGAGATATGGCTACACCTTC. Amino acids: CSDSTGGRYGYTF.

The chain joins TRBV19 to TRBJ2-7, with TRBD2 as a possible D gene (6 bases). V was clipped by 3 bases and J by 6 bases, with 12 bases between them. The CDR3 runs 13 residues. Germline lookup yields CDR1 LNHDA and CDR2 SQIVND (reference sequence). CDR3 sequence: CASSISGVGEQYF. CDR3 in DNA: TGTGCCAGTAGTATCTCGGGGGTCGGCGAGCAGTACTTC.

The rearrangement joins TRBV5-1 to TRBJ2-7; the D is unclear. Germline CDR1 is SGHRS and CDR2 is YFSETQ. Trimming removed 4 bases at V and 1 base at J, with 15 bases between. The CDR3 is 15 amino acids. The CDR3 nucleotides are TGCGCCAGCAGCCCCCCCGCCCTGCAGTCCTACGAGCAGTACTTC. This encodes CASSPPALQSYEQYF.

The CDR3 protein is CASSTGSVNEKLFF. In nucleotides, the CDR3 is TGTGCCAGCAGCACAGGGTCGGTTAATGAAAAACTGTTTTTT. V usage is TRBV7-2 and J usage is TRBJ1-4; perhaps TRBD1 as D (6 bases). The germline V gene has CDR1 SGHTA and CDR2 FQGNSA. This CDR3 comprises 14 residues. V lost 5 bases, J lost 4 bases, and 11 bases lay in between.

The chain combines TRBV23-1 with TRBJ1-6, with D unclear. TRBV23-1 is an ORF for which the function is uncertain. The CDR3 is 18 residues long. The germline V and J ends were trimmed by 0 bases and 2 bases, with 14 bases remaining between them. The CDR3, as DNA: TGCGCCAGCAGTCAATCTGGAGGGTGGATAGCCTATAATTCACCCCTCCACTTT. It is translated as CASSQSGGWIAYNSPLHF.

The chain uses TRBV7-8 and TRBJ2-7, with 9 bases fitting TRBD1. Per germline, CDR1 SGHVS and CDR2 FQNEAQ. This CDR3 region has 15 residues. Trimming took 2 bases from V and 6 from J; bases not matched to a gene: 8. CDR3 sequence reads: CASSLIRDRVLEQYF. In DNA form, the CDR3 reads TGTGCCAGCAGCTTAATCCGGGACAGGGTCCTCGAGCAGTACTTC.

The chain uses TRBV28 and TRBJ1-2; D remains ambiguous. The CDR3 runs to 14 residues. V lost 6 bases, J lost 6 bases, and 17 bases lay in between. Germline CDR1 is MDHEN and CDR2 is SYDVKM. CDR3 bases: TGTGCCAGCAGGGTCGGGTATAAGGAGAATGGCTACACCTTC. Its protein is CASRVGYKENGYTF.